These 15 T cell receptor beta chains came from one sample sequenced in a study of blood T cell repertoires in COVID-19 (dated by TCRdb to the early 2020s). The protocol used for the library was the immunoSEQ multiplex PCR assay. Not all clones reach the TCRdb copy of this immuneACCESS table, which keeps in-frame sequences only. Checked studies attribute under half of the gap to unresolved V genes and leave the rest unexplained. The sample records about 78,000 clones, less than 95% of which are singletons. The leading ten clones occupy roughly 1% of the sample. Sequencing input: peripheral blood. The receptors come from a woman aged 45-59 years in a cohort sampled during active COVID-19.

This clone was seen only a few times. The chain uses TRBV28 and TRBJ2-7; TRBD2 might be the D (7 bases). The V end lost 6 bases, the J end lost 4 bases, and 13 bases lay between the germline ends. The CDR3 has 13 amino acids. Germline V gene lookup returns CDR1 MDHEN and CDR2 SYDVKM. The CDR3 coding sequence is TGTGCCAGCAGGATGGGGGGGCGGTACGAGCAGTACTTC. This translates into CASRMGGRYEQYF. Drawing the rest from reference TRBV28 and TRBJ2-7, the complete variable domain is DVKVTQSSRYLVKRTGEKVFLECVQDMDHENMFWYRQDPGLGLRLIYFSYDVKMKEKGDIPEGYSVSREKKERFSLILESASTNQTSMYLCASRMGGRYEQYFGPGTRLTVT.

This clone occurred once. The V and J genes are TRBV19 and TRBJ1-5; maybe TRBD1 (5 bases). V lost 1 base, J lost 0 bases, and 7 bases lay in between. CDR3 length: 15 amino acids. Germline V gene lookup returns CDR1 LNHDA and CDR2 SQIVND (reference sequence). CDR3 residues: CASSIGQGSNQPQHF. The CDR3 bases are TGTGCCAGTAGTATAGGGCAGGGTAGCAATCAGCCCCAGCATTTT.

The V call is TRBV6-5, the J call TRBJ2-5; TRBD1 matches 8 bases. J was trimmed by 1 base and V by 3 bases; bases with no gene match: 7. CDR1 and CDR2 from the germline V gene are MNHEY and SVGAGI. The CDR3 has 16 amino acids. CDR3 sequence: CASSYRSGTGQETQYF. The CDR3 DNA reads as TGTGCCAGCAGTTATCGAAGTGGGACAGGCCAAGAGACCCAGTACTTC.

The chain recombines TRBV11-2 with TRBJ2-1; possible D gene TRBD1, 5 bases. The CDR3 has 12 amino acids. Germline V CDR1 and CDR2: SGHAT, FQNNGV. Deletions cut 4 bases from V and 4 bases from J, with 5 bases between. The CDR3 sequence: CASSSGYNEQFF. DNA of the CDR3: TGTGCCAGCAGCTCAGGGTACAATGAGCAGTTCTTC.

The CDR3 DNA reads TGTGCCAGCAGCCGGACAGTGAACACCGGGGAGCTGTTTTTT. Its translation is CASSRTVNTGELFF. The chain recombines TRBV14 with TRBJ2-2, with TRBD1 as a possible D gene (6 bases). The V and J ends lost 4 bases and 1 base respectively, with 7 bases between them. The CDR3 consists of 14 residues. Germline V gene sequence: CDR1 SGHDN, CDR2 FVKESK.

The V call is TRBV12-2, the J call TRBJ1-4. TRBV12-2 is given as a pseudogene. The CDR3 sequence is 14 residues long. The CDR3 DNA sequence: TGTGCAAGTCTGATGGGGGGACTTAATGAAAAACTGTTTTTT. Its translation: CASLMGGLNEKLFF.

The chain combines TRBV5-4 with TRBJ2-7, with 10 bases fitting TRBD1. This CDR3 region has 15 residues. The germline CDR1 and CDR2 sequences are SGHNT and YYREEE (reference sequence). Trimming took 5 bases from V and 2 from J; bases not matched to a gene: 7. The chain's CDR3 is CASSQDRGGAYEQYF. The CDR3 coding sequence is TGTGCCAGCAGTCAGGACAGGGGGGGCGCCTACGAGCAGTACTTC.

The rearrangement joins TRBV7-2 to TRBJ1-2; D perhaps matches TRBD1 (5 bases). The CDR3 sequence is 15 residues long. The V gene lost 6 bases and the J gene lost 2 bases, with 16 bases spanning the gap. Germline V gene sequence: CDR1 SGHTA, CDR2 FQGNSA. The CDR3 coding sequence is TGTGCCAGCAGTCTCCAACCGGGACTGAACTATGGCTACACCTTC. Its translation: CASSLQPGLNYGYTF.

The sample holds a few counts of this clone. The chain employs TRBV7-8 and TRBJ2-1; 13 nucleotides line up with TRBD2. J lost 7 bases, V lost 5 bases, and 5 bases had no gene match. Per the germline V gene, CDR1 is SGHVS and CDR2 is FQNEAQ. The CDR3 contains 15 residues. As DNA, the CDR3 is TGTGCCAGCAGCCCGACTAGCGGGAGGACAAATGAGCAGTTCTTC. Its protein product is CASSPTSGRTNEQFF.

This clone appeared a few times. The CDR3, as DNA: TGTGCCAGCAGCTCCCAGACAGGGGCGAACACTGAAGCTTTCTTT. Translated: CASSSQTGANTEAFF. The chain carries TRBV5-6 and TRBJ1-1, with 8 nucleotides matching TRBD1. CDR1 SGHDT and CDR2 YYEEEE come from the germline V gene. V lost 3 bases to trimming and J lost 1 base; unmatched junction nucleotides: 5. The CDR3 spans 15 residues.

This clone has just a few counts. The CDR3 bases are TGTGCCAGCAGTGAACTTACTCGGGGTTCGGGGGGCTACACCTTC. This codes for CASSELTRGSGGYTF. The V and J genes are TRBV6-1 and TRBJ1-2; D unresolved. V lost 2 bases to trimming and J lost 8 bases, with 18 bases between them. The CDR3 is made up of 15 amino acids. Germline CDR1 reads MNHNS; CDR2 reads SASEGT.

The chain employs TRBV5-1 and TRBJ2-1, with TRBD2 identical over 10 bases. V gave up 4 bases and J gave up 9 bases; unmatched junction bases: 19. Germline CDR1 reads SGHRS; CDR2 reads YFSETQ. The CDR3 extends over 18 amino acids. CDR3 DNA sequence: TGCGCCAGCAGCCTGGGGGCTAGCGGGAGTAATTATTGGGGTGAGCAGTTCTTC. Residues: CASSLGASGSNYWGEQFF.

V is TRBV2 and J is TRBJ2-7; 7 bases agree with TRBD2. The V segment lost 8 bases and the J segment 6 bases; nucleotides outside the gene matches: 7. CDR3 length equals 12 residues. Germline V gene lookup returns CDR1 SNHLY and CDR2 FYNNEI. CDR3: CASGRALGEQYF. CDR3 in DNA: TGTGCCAGCGGGAGGGCCTTAGGCGAGCAGTACTTC.

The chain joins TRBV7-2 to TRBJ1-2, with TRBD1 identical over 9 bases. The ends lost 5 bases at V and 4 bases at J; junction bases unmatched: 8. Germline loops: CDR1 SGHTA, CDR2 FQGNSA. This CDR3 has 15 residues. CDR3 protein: CASSRPGTGRYGYTF. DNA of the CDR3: TGTGCCAGCAGCCGTCCGGGGACAGGGCGCTATGGCTACACCTTC.

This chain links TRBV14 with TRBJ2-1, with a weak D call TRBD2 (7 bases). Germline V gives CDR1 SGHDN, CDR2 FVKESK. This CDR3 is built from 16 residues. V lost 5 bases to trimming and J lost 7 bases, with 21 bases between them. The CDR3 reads CASSNLRGREGNEQFF. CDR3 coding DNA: TGTGCCAGCAGCAACTTAAGGGGGAGGGAGGGGAATGAGCAGTTCTTC.